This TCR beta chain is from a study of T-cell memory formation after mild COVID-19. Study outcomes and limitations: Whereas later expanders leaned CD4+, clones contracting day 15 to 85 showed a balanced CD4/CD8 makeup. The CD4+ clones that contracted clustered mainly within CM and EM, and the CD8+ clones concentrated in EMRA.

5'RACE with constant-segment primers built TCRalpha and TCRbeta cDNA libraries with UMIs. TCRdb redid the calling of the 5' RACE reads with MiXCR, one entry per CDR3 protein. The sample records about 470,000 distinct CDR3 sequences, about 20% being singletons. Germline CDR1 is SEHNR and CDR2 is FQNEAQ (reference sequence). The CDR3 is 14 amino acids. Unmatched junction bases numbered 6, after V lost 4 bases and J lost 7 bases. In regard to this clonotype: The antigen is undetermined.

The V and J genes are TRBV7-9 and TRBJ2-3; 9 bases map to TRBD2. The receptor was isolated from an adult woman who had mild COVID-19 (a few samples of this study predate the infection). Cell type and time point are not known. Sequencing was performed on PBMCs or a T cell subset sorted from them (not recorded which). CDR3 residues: CASSSSGGQNTQYF. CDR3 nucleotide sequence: TGTGCCAGCAGCTCGAGCGGGGGGCAGAATACGCAGTATTTT.